The rows below give T cell receptor beta chains drawn from one sample of a study of T cells after somatic rescue of genetic block. The assay was immunoSEQ multiplex PCR, and TCRdb's table has in-frame clones only and misses some. The table lists over 14,000 clones, approximately 71% of them singletons. Sequencing input: peripheral blood mononuclear cells (PBMCs). The receptors come from a man younger than 30. The CDR3 runs from the conserved cysteine through the conserved F or W. A D gene is named only where the DNA matches it firmly. Size tells how often a clone was seen (once, few, many) or the class of an expanded clone, and some rows leave it out.

D gene	V gene	clone size	J gene	CDR3 DNA	CDR3 protein
.	TRBV5-6	.	TRBJ1-5	TGTGCCAGCAGCTTGACAGGCACTCATCAGCCCCAGCATTTT	CASSLTGTHQPQHF
.	TRBV11-3	.	TRBJ2-6	TGTGCCAGCAGCCGGGGGTCTGGGGCCAACGTCCTGACTTTC	CASSRGSGANVLTF
.	TRBV7-6	.	TRBJ2-4	TGTGCCAGCAGCCTACAGGGTTGGGGGACCTCCTTAGCCAAAAACATTCAGTACTTC	CASSLQGWGTSLAKNIQYF
TRBD1	TRBV6-1	.	TRBJ2-7	TGTGCCAGCAGTGTGGACAGGGGTTACGAGCAGTACTTC	CASSVDRGYEQYF
TRBD1	TRBV2	once	TRBJ1-3	TGTGCCAGCGAAATCCGGGACAGGGGGACCATATATTTT	CASEIRDRGTIYF
.	TRBV27	few	TRBJ2-2	TGTGCCAGCAGTTTTAGTACCGGGGAGCTGTTTTTT	CASSFSTGELFF
.	TRBV10-3	few	TRBJ2-1	TGTGCCATCGGGGCCTTTATTCACAATGAGCAGTTCTTC	CAIGAFIHNEQFF
.	TRBV13	.	TRBJ2-3	TGTGCCAGCAGCTTGGAGGATACGCAGTATTTT	CASSLEDTQYF
.	TRBV19	once	TRBJ2-7	TGTGCCAGTAGTATAAGCGACAGGAGCTCCTACGAGCAGTACTTC	CASSISDRSSYEQYF
.	TRBV2	.	TRBJ2-5	TGTGCCAGCAGTGAAGCGCGGGGAGTCCAAGAGACCCAGTACTTC	CASSEARGVQETQYF
TRBD1	TRBV10-3	.	TRBJ1-6	TGTGCCATCAGTGAGAATAGACAGGGCACCAATTCACCCCTCCACTTT	CAISENRQGTNSPLHF
.	TRBV6-1	once	TRBJ1-2	TGTGCCAGCATACCTCTGCCCGGGGGCGGGCTTGGCTACACCTTC	CASIPLPGGGLGYTF
TRBD1	TRBV10-3	few	TRBJ1-6	TGTGCCATCAGTGTTATAGGGGGCGATTCACCCCTCCACTTT	CAISVIGGDSPLHF
.	TRBV18	.	TRBJ2-7	TGTGCCAGCTCACCAACGGCGGGGAGAGTCGAGCAGTACTTC	CASSPTAGRVEQYF
TRBD1	TRBV11-3	.	TRBJ2-1	TGTGCCAGCAGCCCGAGACAGGGTTCCTACAATGAGCAGTTCTTC	CASSPRQGSYNEQFF
.	TRBV19	.	TRBJ1-5	TGTGCCAGTAGTGAGGGGGGGCGAGGTCAGCCCCAGCATTTT	CASSEGGRGQPQHF
.	TRBV11-1	few	TRBJ2-2	TGTGCCAGCAGTTTCCAGGACACCGGGGAGCTGTTTTTT	CASSFQDTGELFF
TRBD1	TRBV27	.	TRBJ2-6	TGTGCCAGCAGCTCCCAAACAGGGGGCTCTGGGGCCAACGTCCTGACTTTC	CASSSQTGGSGANVLTF
TRBD1	TRBV2	.	TRBJ2-7	TGTGCCAGCACGGGACAGGGGTCCCAAATCTTCTACGAGCAGTACTTC	CASTGQGSQIFYEQYF
.	TRBV28	.	TRBJ2-1	TGTGCCAGCACTCCTCGGACCCGACCCGACGGGGGAGTTAGTTACAATGAGCAGTTCTTC	CASTPRTRPDGGVSYNEQFF
TRBD2	TRBV6-1	.	TRBJ2-1	TGTGCCAGCAGTGCGGTATCAGCGGGGGGTCGCGGTGAGCAGTTCTTC	CASSAVSAGGRGEQFF
TRBD2	TRBV18	.	TRBJ2-3	TGTGCCAGCTCACCAATACTAGCGGGAGTGGGCACAGATACGCAGTATTTT	CASSPILAGVGTDTQYF
.	TRBV19	.	TRBJ2-6	TGTGCCAGTAGCGAATACACATCTGGGGCCAACGTCCTGACTTTC	CASSEYTSGANVLTF
TRBD2	TRBV15	.	TRBJ2-5	TGTGCCACCCGTTCCTGGGTTCGGACTAGCGGGGGCCGGGGGGAGACCCAGTACTTC	CATRSWVRTSGGRGETQYF
TRBD2	TRBV10-3	.	TRBJ2-3	TGTGCCATCAGTGAGGGGCCTAGCGGATCCACAGATACGCAGTATTTT	CAISEGPSGSTDTQYF
TRBD1	TRBV5-1	.	TRBJ1-6	TGCGCCAGCAGCCCGGGACAGCTTAATTCACCCCTCCACTTT	CASSPGQLNSPLHF
TRBD1	TRBV7-6	few	TRBJ1-2	TGTGCCAGCAGATTAGGGGGCTACCACTATGGCTACACCTTC	CASRLGGYHYGYTF
.	TRBV10-1	.	TRBJ1-6	TGCGCCAGCAGCCGACTACGGGAGAATAATTCACCCCTCCACTTT	CASSRLRENNSPLHF
TRBD1	TRBV5-8	.	TRBJ1-6	TGTGCCAGCAGCTTGTTCCAGGGGGCGAATTCACCCCTCCACTTT	CASSLFQGANSPLHF
TRBD1	TRBV13	.	TRBJ1-2	TGTGCCAGCAGCCGCTCGGGACAGCTCCTTCCTAACTATGGCTACACCTTC	CASSRSGQLLPNYGYTF
TRBD1	TRBV18	few	TRBJ2-5	TGTGCCAGCTCACCAAGGACAGGGGTACAAGAGACCCAGTACTTC	CASSPRTGVQETQYF
TRBD2	TRBV7-9	.	TRBJ2-5	TGTGCCAGCAGCTTAGGGGGACTAGCATTTCAAAGGGGCCAAGAGACCCAGTACTTC	CASSLGGLAFQRGQETQYF
.	TRBV27	few	TRBJ2-3	TGTGCCAGCAGTCCTTACAACACAGATACGCAGTATTTT	CASSPYNTDTQYF
.	TRBV30	.	TRBJ1-4	TGTGCCTGGAGTGTCCTTTCAGGGGAGGAAAAACTGTTTTTT	CAWSVLSGEEKLFF